This T cell receptor beta chain is drawn from a study of response to subunit inactivated influenza vaccine. Points from the study as a whole: Authors suggested each seasonal flu vaccination may recruit only limited numbers of new T cells.

TCRdb re-derived calls from the RT-PCR reads in MiXCR, one entry per CDR3 protein. The repertoire holds about 650,000 distinct CDR3 sequences, approximately 15% seen once, with around 10% in the top ten. Note on this clonotype: Antigen unknown.

Trimming cost V 0 bases and J 0 bases, with 6 bases left between them. Germline lookup yields CDR1 SGDLS and CDR2 YYNGEE. The CDR3 is 14 amino acids. The receptor comes from a man over 45 who received an inactivated influenza vaccine. Sample: PBMCs from blood, taken approximately 13 days after vaccination. This rearrangement joins TRBV9 to TRBJ2-5; D unclear. The CDR3 here is CASSVELHQETQYF. For the CDR3, the DNA is TGTGCCAGCAGCGTAGAACTACACCAAGAGACCCAGTACTTC.